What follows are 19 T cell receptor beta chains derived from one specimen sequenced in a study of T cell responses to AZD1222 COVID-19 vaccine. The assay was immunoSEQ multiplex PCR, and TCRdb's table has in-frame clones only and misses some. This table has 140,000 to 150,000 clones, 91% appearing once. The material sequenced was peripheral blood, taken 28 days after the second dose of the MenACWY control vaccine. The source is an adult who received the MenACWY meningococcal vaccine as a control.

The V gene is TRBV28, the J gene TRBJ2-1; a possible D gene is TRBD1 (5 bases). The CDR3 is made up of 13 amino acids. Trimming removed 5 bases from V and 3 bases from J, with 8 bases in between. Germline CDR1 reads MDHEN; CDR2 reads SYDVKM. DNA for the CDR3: TGTGCCAGCAGTCCGACAGTCTACAATGAGCAGTTCTTC. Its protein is CASSPTVYNEQFF.

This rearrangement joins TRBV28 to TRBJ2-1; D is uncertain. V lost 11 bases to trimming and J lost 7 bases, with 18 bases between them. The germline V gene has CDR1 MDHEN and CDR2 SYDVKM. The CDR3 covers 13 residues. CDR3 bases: TGTGCCGTCACAGCGAGTGTATTGAATGAGCAGTTCTTC. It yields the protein CAVTASVLNEQFF.

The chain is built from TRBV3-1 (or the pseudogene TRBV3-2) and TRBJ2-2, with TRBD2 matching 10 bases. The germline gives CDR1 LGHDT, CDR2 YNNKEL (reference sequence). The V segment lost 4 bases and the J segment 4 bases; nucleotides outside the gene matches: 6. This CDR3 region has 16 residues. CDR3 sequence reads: CASSPPGLATTGELFF. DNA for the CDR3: TGTGCCAGCAGCCCTCCGGGACTAGCGACCACCGGGGAGCTGTTTTTT.

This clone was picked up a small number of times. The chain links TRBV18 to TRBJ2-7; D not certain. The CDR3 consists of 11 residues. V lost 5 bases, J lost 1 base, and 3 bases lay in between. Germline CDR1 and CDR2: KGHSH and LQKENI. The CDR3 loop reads CASSTSYEQYF. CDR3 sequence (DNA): TGTGCCAGCTCAACGTCCTACGAGCAGTACTTC.

CDR3 in amino acids: CASSRSDLQTNEKLFF. Written as DNA, the CDR3 is TGTGCCAGCTCACGATCGGACTTGCAGACTAATGAAAAACTGTTTTTT. The V gene is TRBV18, the J gene TRBJ1-4; D remains ambiguous. Trimming removed 4 bases from V and 2 bases from J, with 14 bases in between. Per the germline V gene, CDR1 is KGHSH and CDR2 is LQKENI. This CDR3 spans 16 amino acids.

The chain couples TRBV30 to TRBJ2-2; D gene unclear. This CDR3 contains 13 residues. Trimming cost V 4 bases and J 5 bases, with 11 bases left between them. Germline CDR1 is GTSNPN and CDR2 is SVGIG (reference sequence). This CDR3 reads CAWTGSRTGELFF. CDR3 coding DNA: TGTGCCTGGACCGGCAGTCGGACCGGGGAGCTGTTTTTT.

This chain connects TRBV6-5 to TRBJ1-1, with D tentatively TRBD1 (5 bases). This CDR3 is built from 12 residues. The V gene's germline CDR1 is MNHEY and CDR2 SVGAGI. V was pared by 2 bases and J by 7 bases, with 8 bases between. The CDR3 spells CASSYPRDEAFF. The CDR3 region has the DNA TGTGCCAGCAGTTACCCCAGGGATGAAGCTTTCTTT.

The CDR3 here is CASSADRVGEQYF. The DNA of the CDR3 is TGTGCCAGCTCAGCTGACAGGGTTGGCGAGCAGTACTTC. The chain uses TRBV18 and TRBJ2-7, with 7 bases lining up with TRBD1. From germline, CDR1 is KGHSH and CDR2 LQKENI. With 5 bases clipped from V and 6 bases from J, the junction kept 7 bases outside the gene matches. The CDR3 covers 13 residues.

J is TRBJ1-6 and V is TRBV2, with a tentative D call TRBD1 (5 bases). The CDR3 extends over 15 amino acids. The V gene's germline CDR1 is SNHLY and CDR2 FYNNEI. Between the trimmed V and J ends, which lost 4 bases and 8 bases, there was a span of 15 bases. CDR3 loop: CASSAFRTMDSPLHF. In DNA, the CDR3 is TGTGCCAGCAGTGCTTTCCGGACAATGGATTCACCCCTCCACTTT.

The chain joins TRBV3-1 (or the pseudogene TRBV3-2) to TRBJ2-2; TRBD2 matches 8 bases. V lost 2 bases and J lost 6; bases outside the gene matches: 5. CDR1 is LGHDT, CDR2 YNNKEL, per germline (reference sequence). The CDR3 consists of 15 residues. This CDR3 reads CASSQFGLAPGELFF. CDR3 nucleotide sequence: TGTGCCAGCAGCCAATTCGGACTAGCCCCCGGGGAGCTGTTTTTT.

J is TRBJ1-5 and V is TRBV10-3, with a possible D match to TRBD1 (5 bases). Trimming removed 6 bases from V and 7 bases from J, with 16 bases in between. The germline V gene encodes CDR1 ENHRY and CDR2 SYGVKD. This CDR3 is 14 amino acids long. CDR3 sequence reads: CAISFTGRGQPQHF. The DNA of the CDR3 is TGTGCCATCAGCTTCACAGGAAGGGGACAGCCCCAGCATTTT.

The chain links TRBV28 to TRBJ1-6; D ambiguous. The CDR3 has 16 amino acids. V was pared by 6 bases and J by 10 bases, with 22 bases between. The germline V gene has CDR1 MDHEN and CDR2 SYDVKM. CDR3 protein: CASRVGSGTLGSPLHF. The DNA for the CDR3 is TGTGCCAGCAGGGTTGGATCGGGCACCTTAGGATCACCCCTCCACTTT.

CDR3 residues: CASSLRTTGLAGASGELFF. In DNA, the CDR3 is TGCGCCAGCAGCCTACGTACGACAGGGCTAGCGGGAGCCTCCGGGGAGCTGTTTTTT. The chain combines TRBV5-1 with TRBJ2-2; 10 bases line up with TRBD2. The CDR3 is 19 residues long. Germline V gene lookup returns CDR1 SGHRS and CDR2 YFSETQ. Trimming removed 4 bases from V and 6 bases from J; junction bases left unmatched: 18.

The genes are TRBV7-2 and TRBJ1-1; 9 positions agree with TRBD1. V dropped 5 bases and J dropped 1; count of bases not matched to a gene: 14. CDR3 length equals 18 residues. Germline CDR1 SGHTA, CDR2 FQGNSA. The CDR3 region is CASSQPHRGLQRNTEAFF. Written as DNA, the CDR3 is TGTGCCAGCAGCCAACCGCACAGGGGGCTCCAGAGGAACACTGAAGCTTTCTTT. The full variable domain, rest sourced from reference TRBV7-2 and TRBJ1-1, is GAGVSQSPSNKVTEKGKDVELRCDPISGHTALYWYRQSLGQGLEFLIYFQGNSAPDKSGLPSDRFSAERTGGSVSTLTIQRTQQEDSAVYLCASSQPHRGLQRNTEAFFGQGTRLTVV.

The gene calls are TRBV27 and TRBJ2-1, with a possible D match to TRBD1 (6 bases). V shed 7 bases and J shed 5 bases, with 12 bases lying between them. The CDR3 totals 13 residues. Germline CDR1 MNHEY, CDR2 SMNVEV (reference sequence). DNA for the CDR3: TGTGCCAGCACTGATCCAGGGGACAATGAGCAGTTCTTC. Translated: CASTDPGDNEQFF.

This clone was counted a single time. The CDR3: CASSLTVTGGDEQYF. The CDR3 DNA sequence: TGTGCCAGCAGTTTAACCGTCACAGGGGGGGACGAGCAGTACTTC. The V and J genes are TRBV28 and TRBJ2-7, with D possibly matching TRBD1 (8 bases). The CDR3 runs 15 residues. V was clipped by 2 bases and J by 5 bases, with 16 bases between them. Germline assignment: CDR1 MDHEN and CDR2 SYDVKM.

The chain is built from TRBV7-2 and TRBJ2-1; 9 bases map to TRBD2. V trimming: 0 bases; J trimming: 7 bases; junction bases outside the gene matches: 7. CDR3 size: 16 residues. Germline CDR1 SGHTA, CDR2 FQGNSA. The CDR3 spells CASSLASAGGPNEQFF. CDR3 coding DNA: TGTGCCAGCAGCTTAGCGTCGGCGGGAGGGCCGAATGAGCAGTTCTTC.

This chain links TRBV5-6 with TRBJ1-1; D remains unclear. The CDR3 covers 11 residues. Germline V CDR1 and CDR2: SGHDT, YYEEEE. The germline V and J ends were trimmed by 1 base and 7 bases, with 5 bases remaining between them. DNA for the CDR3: TGTGCCAGCAGCTTGTTTGGTGAAGCTTTCTTT. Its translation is CASSLFGEAFF.

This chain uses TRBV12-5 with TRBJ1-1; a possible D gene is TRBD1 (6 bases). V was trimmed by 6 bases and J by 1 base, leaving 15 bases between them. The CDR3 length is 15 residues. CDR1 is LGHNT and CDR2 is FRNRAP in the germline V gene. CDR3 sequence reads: CASGSTGLGNTEAFF. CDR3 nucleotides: TGTGCTAGTGGCTCAACAGGGTTGGGGAACACTGAAGCTTTCTTT.